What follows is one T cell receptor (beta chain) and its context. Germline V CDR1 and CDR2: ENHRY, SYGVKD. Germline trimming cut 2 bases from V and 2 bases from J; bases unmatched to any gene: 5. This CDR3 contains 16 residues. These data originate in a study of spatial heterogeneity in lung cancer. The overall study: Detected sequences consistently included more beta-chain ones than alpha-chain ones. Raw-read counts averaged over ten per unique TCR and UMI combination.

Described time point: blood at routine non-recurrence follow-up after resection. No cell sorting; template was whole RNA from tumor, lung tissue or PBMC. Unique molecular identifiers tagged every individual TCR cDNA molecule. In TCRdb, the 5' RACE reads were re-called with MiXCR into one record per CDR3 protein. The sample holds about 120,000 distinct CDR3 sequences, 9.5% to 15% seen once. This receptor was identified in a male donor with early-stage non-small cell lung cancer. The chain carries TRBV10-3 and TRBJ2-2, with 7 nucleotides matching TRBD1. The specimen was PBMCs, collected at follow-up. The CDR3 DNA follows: TGTGCCATCAGTGAGGCGGCAGGGGGAAACACCGGGGAGCTGTTTTTT. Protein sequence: CAISEAAGGNTGELFF.